A selection of T cell receptor beta chains follows, all from one sample in a study of blood T cell repertoires in COVID-19. This table comes from immunoSEQ multiplex PCR, and its TCRdb copy is limited to in-frame clones, with some not included. The sample records 84,000 or so clones, around 81% being singletons. The sample was peripheral blood. The receptors derive from a woman between 65 and 79 years old with active or convalescent COVID-19. CDR3s include the opening cysteine and the closing phenylalanine or tryptophan. D genes are given only for firm matches. Size values are once, few and many counts, or a class for expanded clones, and some rows have none.

TRBV12-3/TRBV12-4	TRBJ1-2	NA	NA	CASASRPGYGYTF	TGTGCCAGTGCCTCCCGCCCGGGCTATGGCTACACCTTC
TRBV3-1/TRBV3-2	TRBJ1-5	few	NA	CASSNRGNQPQHF	TGTGCCAGCAGCAACAGGGGCAATCAGCCCCAGCATTTT
TRBV7-2	TRBJ1-1	NA	TRBD1	CASSSPGTGFPEAFF	TGTGCCAGCAGCTCCCCCGGGACAGGGTTTCCTGAAGCTTTCTTT
TRBV24-1	TRBJ2-1	NA	NA	CATSKFRTVEGEQFF	TGTGCCACCAGTAAATTTAGGACTGTTGAGGGTGAGCAGTTCTTC
TRBV3-1/TRBV3-2	TRBJ2-1	NA	TRBD2	CASSQYGGGYNEQFF	TGTGCCAGCAGCCAATACGGGGGGGGATACAATGAGCAGTTCTTC
TRBV4-2	TRBJ2-2	NA	TRBD2	CASSQNRGGWSNTGELFF	TGTGCCAGCAGCCAAAACCGGGGGGGCTGGTCGAACACCGGGGAGCTGTTTTTT
TRBV2	TRBJ2-1	NA	TRBD2	CASSVAGESYNEQFF	TGTGCCAGCAGTGTGGCGGGGGAATCCTACAATGAGCAATTCTTC
TRBV15	TRBJ1-2	NA	TRBD1	CATSRDPSAGGAGYGYTF	TGTGCCACCAGCAGAGATCCGTCGGCAGGGGGCGCGGGCTATGGCTACACCTTC
TRBV18	TRBJ2-4	NA	NA	CASSPGAWDIQYF	TGTGCCAGCTCACCAGGGGCATGGGACATTCAGTACTTC
TRBV29-1	TRBJ1-1	NA	NA	CSVANTVNTEAFF	TGCAGCGTTGCAAACACAGTGAACACTGAAGCTTTCTTT
TRBV18	TRBJ2-5	NA	TRBD2	CASSPPGLAGEAQYF	TGTGCCAGCTCACCACCGGGTCTAGCGGGAGAGGCCCAGTACTTC
TRBV4-3	TRBJ2-7	NA	TRBD2	CASSLTGGFVYEQYF	TGCGCCAGCAGCCTCACCGGGGGGTTTGTCTACGAGCAGTACTTC
TRBV6-5	TRBJ1-3	NA	NA	CASSSSRVAVGNTIYF	TGTGCCAGCAGTTCATCCCGTGTGGCAGTCGGAAACACCATATATTTT
TRBV6-5	TRBJ2-5	NA	NA	CASSYSRGLQETQYF	TGTGCCAGCAGTTACTCGCGGGGCCTCCAAGAGACCCAGTACTTC
TRBV6-4	TRBJ1-5	NA	NA	CATGNQPQHF	TGTGCCACGGGAAATCAGCCCCAGCATTTT
TRBV19	TRBJ1-5	NA	NA	CASSTQINQPQHF	TGTGCCAGTAGTACACAGATCAATCAGCCCCAGCATTTT
TRBV7-2	TRBJ1-1	NA	NA	CASSPKGASANTEAFF	TGTGCCAGCAGCCCCAAAGGGGCCAGCGCAAACACTGAAGCTTTCTTT
TRBV19	TRBJ1-1	NA	TRBD1	CASSIIGTGTSEAFF	TGTGCCAGTAGTATTATTGGGACAGGGACTAGTGAAGCTTTCTTT
TRBV3-1/TRBV3-2	TRBJ2-3	NA	NA	CASSQRDTQYF	TGTGCCAGCAGCCAACGGGATACGCAGTATTTT
TRBV7-6	TRBJ1-3	NA	TRBD1	CASSPRGPGNTIYF	TGTGCCAGCAGCCCAAGGGGGCCTGGAAACACCATATATTTT
TRBV5-4	TRBJ1-1	NA	NA	CASSFDRNLNTEAFF	TGTGCCAGCAGCTTCGACAGGAACTTGAACACTGAAGCTTTCTTT
TRBV2	TRBJ2-7	NA	NA	CASSTGTSPYEQYF	TGTGCCAGCAGTACCGGGACTTCTCCCTACGAGCAGTACTTC
TRBV15	TRBJ2-5	NA	TRBD2	CATSRDRGTSGHQETQYF	TGTGCCACCAGCAGAGATCGCGGGACTAGCGGTCACCAAGAGACCCAGTACTTC
TRBV19	TRBJ1-2	NA	TRBD1	CASSPDRGYGYTF	TGTGCCAGTAGTCCAGACAGGGGCTATGGCTACACCTTC
TRBV13	TRBJ2-3	NA	TRBD1	CASSIDRGPDTQYF	TGTGCCAGCAGCATCGACAGGGGGCCGGATACGCAGTATTTT
TRBV5-1	TRBJ2-5	NA	TRBD2	CASGQRGGLETQYF	TGCGCCAGCGGCCAGCGGGGGGGCCTTGAGACCCAGTACTTC
TRBV10-1	TRBJ2-3	once	TRBD2	CASQAGDRTDTQYF	TGCGCCAGCCAGGCGGGGGACCGCACAGATACGCAGTATTTT
TRBV19	TRBJ1-1	NA	TRBD1	CASSTEWDRAGVGAFF	TGTGCCAGTAGTACGGAATGGGACAGGGCTGGGGTTGGAGCTTTCTTT
TRBV19	TRBJ2-6	NA	NA	CASRRQEYGANVLTF	TGTGCCAGTAGGAGACAGGAGTATGGGGCCAACGTCCTGACTTTC
TRBV7-2	TRBJ1-2	NA	NA	CASSLVGTSNYGYTF	TGTGCCAGCAGCTTAGTAGGGACATCTAACTATGGCTACACCTTC
TRBV6-1	TRBJ1-2	few	NA	CASSEASGINYGYTF	TGTGCCAGCAGTGAAGCGTCAGGGATTAACTATGGCTACACCTTC
TRBV6-5	TRBJ2-7	NA	TRBD1	CASTRTGAVYEQYF	TGTGCCAGCACCCGGACAGGGGCAGTCTACGAGCAGTACTTC
TRBV7-2	TRBJ2-3	NA	TRBD1	CASSPRDRAPDTQYF	TGTGCCAGCAGCCCCCGGGACAGGGCCCCAGATACGCAGTATTTT
TRBV25-1	TRBJ2-3	NA	TRBD1	CASTDRGGTDTQYF	TGTGCCAGCACCGACAGGGGGGGCACAGATACGCAGTATTTT
TRBV6-5	TRBJ2-1	NA	NA	CASSYQPTSYSEQFF	TGTGCCAGCAGTTACCAACCGACTAGTTACAGTGAGCAGTTCTTC
TRBV7-9	TRBJ2-5	NA	TRBD1	CASSLNTGVETQYF	TGTGCCAGCAGCTTAAATACAGGGGTGGAGACCCAGTACTTC
TRBV12-3/TRBV12-4	TRBJ1-4	NA	NA	CASSRRSNEKLFF	TGTGCCAGCAGCAGGAGGTCTAATGAAAAACTGTTTTTT
TRBV7-2	TRBJ1-1	few	NA	CASSLMGAWNTEAFF	TGTGCCAGCAGCTTGATGGGGGCCTGGAACACTGAAGCTTTCTTT
TRBV18	TRBJ2-7	NA	NA	CASSPLDSSYEQYF	TGTGCCAGCTCACCCTTGGACAGCTCCTACGAGCAGTACTTC
TRBV11-2	TRBJ1-1	NA	NA	CASSLVVGVTEAFF	TGTGCCAGCAGCTTAGTTGTAGGGGTCACTGAAGCTTTCTTT
TRBV6-5	TRBJ1-5	NA	NA	CASRSGGNQPQHF	TGTGCCAGCAGGTCAGGGGGCAATCAGCCCCAGCATTTT
TRBV5-5	TRBJ2-4	NA	NA	CASSLGTVGVLAKNIQYF	TGTGCCAGCAGCTTGGGGACAGTGGGAGTTCTAGCCAAAAACATTCAGTACTTC